Listed here are 19 T cell receptor beta chains from one sample, sequenced in a study of T cell responses to AZD1222 COVID-19 vaccine. The data were produced by immunoSEQ multiplex PCR, yet TCRdb's version contains in-frame clones alone and is incomplete. The sample holds under 80,000 clones, around four fifths seen once. The sequenced sample was peripheral blood, obtained on day 0 of AZD1222 vaccination. The receptor source for this set is an adult in good health.

The genes are TRBV6-2 or TRBV6-3 and TRBJ1-2, with 8 bases that match TRBD1. The CDR3 is made up of 16 amino acids. V shed 6 bases and J 4 bases; nucleotides not matched to a gene: 13. Germline V lookup: CDR1 MNHEY, CDR2 SVGEGT. The CDR3 coding sequence is TGTGCCAGCAGCTCCCCGCGACAGGGGTCGATCTATGGCTACACCTTC. Protein sequence: CASSSPRQGSIYGYTF.

The DNA for the CDR3 is TGTGCCATCAGGTGGGACGGGACCTCCTACGAGCAGTACTTC. Amino acid sequence: CAIRWDGTSYEQYF. The V gene is TRBV10-3, the J gene TRBJ2-7; D might be TRBD1 or TRBD2, each matching 5 bases. Germline values: CDR1 ENHRY, CDR2 SYGVKD. The length of the CDR3 is 14 residues. Trimming took 6 bases from V and 0 from J, leaving 12 bases between them.

The chain is built from TRBV19 and TRBJ2-2; tentatively, D is TRBD1 (5 bases). The CDR3 extends over 15 amino acids. V lost 3 bases to trimming and J lost 5 bases, with 13 bases between them. Germline V gene sequence: CDR1 LNHDA, CDR2 SQIVND (reference sequence). CDR3 in amino acids: CASSMAGRTTGELFF. In DNA, the CDR3 is TGTGCCAGTAGTATGGCAGGGCGTACGACCGGGGAGCTGTTTTTT.

V and J are TRBV27 and TRBJ2-3; D is undetermined. Germline assignment: CDR1 MNHEY and CDR2 SMNVEV (reference sequence). This CDR3 spans 15 amino acids. V was cut by 3 bases and J by 3 bases, with 13 bases left in between. The CDR3: CASSFRPAGTDTQYF. The CDR3 DNA follows: TGTGCCAGCAGTTTCCGCCCCGCCGGGACAGATACGCAGTATTTT.

The V and J genes are TRBV12-3 or TRBV12-4 and TRBJ1-2; the match to TRBD1 covers 7 bases. The CDR3 contains 12 residues. The V segment lost 6 bases and the J segment 7 bases; nucleotides outside the gene matches: 5. The CDR3 bases are TGTGCCAGCAGCCGACACAGGGGTGGCTACACCTTC. Its translation is CASSRHRGGYTF.

This clone was picked up one time. The genes are TRBV28 and TRBJ1-1; no definite D call. Trimming left V 1 base short and J 2 bases short, with 11 bases between. Germline CDR1 MDHEN, CDR2 SYDVKM. The CDR3 is 15 amino acids. Here the CDR3 DNA reads TGTGCCAGCAGTTTATTCGGCAGCTACAACACTGAAGCTTTCTTT. Its translation is CASSLFGSYNTEAFF.

The chain carries TRBV7-8 and TRBJ2-1; 10 bases align to TRBD1. The V gene end was trimmed by 4 bases and the J gene end by 5 bases; junction bases not matched to a gene: 5. Germline V gene sequence: CDR1 SGHVS, CDR2 FQNEAQ. The CDR3 is made up of 15 amino acids. Here the CDR3 reads CASSSTGGANNEQFF. The CDR3 DNA reads as TGTGCCAGCAGCTCGACAGGGGGCGCGAACAATGAGCAGTTCTTC.

The chain couples TRBV27 to TRBJ1-5, with 9 bases lining up with TRBD1. The CDR3 has 12 amino acids. The junction had 2 bases not matched to a gene; V was cut back by 8 bases and J by 6 bases. Looked up from germline, CDR1 is MNHEY and CDR2 is SMNVEV (reference sequence). The chain's CDR3 is CASWDRVQPQHF. CDR3 sequence (DNA): TGTGCCAGCTGGGACAGGGTTCAGCCCCAGCATTTT.

The V call is TRBV7-2, the J call TRBJ1-5; D is uncertain. Trimming took off 5 bases at V and 7 bases at J, with 9 bases between the two ends. The CDR3 is 12 amino acids. Germline values: CDR1 SGHTA, CDR2 FQGNSA. DNA of the CDR3: TGTGCCAGCAGCCTCAAAGCCCAGCCCCAGCATTTT. This sequence encodes CASSLKAQPQHF. Based on the CDR3 plus reference TRBV7-2 and TRBJ1-5, the full variable domain is GAGVSQSPSNKVTEKGKDVELRCDPISGHTALYWYRQSLGQGLEFLIYFQGNSAPDKSGLPSDRFSAERTGGSVSTLTIQRTQQEDSAVYLCASSLKAQPQHFGDGTRLSIL.

The J gene is TRBJ1-4, the V gene TRBV6-2 or TRBV6-3; TRBD1 is a possible D gene (5 bases). Germline V gives CDR1 MNHEY, CDR2 SVGEGT. CDR3 length: 15 residues. V dropped 4 bases and J dropped 0 bases, with 9 bases sitting between them. This chain's CDR3 is CASSSGDATNEKLFF. The CDR3, as DNA: TGTGCCAGCAGTTCGGGGGATGCAACTAATGAAAAACTGTTTTTT.

Here the CDR3 reads CASSPPTQGAYGYTF. In DNA form, the CDR3 reads TGTGCCAGCTCACCACCAACTCAGGGGGCTTATGGCTACACCTTC. The V and J genes are TRBV18 and TRBJ1-2; 8 bases are shared with TRBD1. CDR3 size: 15 residues. Germline V gene lookup returns CDR1 KGHSH and CDR2 LQKENI. Trimming removed 0 bases from V and 5 bases from J; junction bases left unmatched: 5.

The gene calls are TRBV2 and TRBJ2-3, with 7 bases matching TRBD1. V trimming: 5 bases; J trimming: 1 base; junction bases outside the gene matches: 3. CDR3 length: 14 amino acids. CDR1 and CDR2 (germline): SNHLY, FYNNEI. As DNA, the CDR3 is TGTGCCAGCAGTTTTCAGGGGGGCACAGATACGCAGTATTTT. It yields the protein CASSFQGGTDTQYF. The full variable domain, in which reference TRBV2 and TRBJ2-3 provide the parts outside the CDR3, is EPEVTQTPSHQVTQMGQEVILRCVPISNHLYFYWYRQILGQKVEFLVSFYNNEISEKSEIFDDQFSVERPDGSNFTLKIRSTKLEDSAMYFCASSFQGGTDTQYFGPGTRLTVL.

The chain has TRBV27 and TRBJ2-1; TRBD2 matches 8 bases. Germline lookup yields CDR1 MNHEY and CDR2 SMNVEV (reference sequence). V shed 4 bases, J shed 10 bases, and the junction held 15 bases outside the gene matches. The CDR3 has 16 amino acids. The DNA for the CDR3 is TGTGCCAGCAGTTCCTTGGCAGCGGGGGCGGACTGGGAGCAGTTCTTC. It is translated as CASSSLAAGADWEQFF.

V and J are TRBV19 and TRBJ1-1; 9 nucleotides align to TRBD1. The CDR3 runs 13 residues. Trimming removed 5 bases from V and 5 bases from J; junction bases left unmatched: 3. Germline values: CDR1 LNHDA, CDR2 SQIVND (reference sequence). The CDR3 region has the DNA TGTGCCAGTAGTTTCGACAGGGGGACTGAAGCTTTCTTT. This codes for CASSFDRGTEAFF.

This chain uses TRBV6-5 with TRBJ1-6; D possibly corresponds to TRBD1 (5 bases). The germline V gene encodes CDR1 MNHEY and CDR2 SVGAGI. The CDR3 contains 14 residues. Deletions cut 6 bases from V and 6 bases from J, with 12 bases between. The CDR3: CASRRDPGNSPLHF. The CDR3 nucleotides read TGTGCCAGCAGAAGGGACCCTGGTAATTCACCCCTCCACTTT.

The chain is built from TRBV2 and TRBJ1-5, with 8 bases lining up with TRBD1. This CDR3 region has 16 residues. Germline V gene sequence: CDR1 SNHLY, CDR2 FYNNEI. J lost 6 bases, V lost 0 bases, and 7 bases had no gene match. In DNA, the CDR3 is TGTGCCAGCAGTGAAGCTCCAGGGGGCCGAGGTCAGCCCCAGCATTTT. The encoded protein is CASSEAPGGRGQPQHF.

The genes are TRBV5-1 and TRBJ1-2; D unclear. The ends were cut back, 0 bases at V and 0 bases at J, with 3 bases in the middle. The V gene's germline CDR1 is SGHRS and CDR2 YFSETQ. The length of the CDR3 is 13 residues. This chain's CDR3 is CASSLVSNYGYTF. CDR3 nucleotides: TGCGCCAGCAGCTTGGTTTCTAACTATGGCTACACCTTC. Full variable domain (missing parts from reference TRBV5-1 and TRBJ1-2): KAGVTQTPRYLIKTRGQQVTLSCSPISGHRSVSWYQQTPGQGLQFLFEYFSETQRNKGNFPGRFSGRQFSNSRSEMNVSTLELGDSALYLCASSLVSNYGYTFGSGTRLTVV.

The V gene is TRBV12-2, the J gene TRBJ2-1. TRBV12-2 corresponds to a pseudogene. The CDR3 spans 18 residues. The CDR3 here is CASRMGPDARTSSHEQFF. The CDR3 region has the DNA TGTGCAAGTCGCATGGGGCCCGACGCCCGGACTTCCTCCCATGAGCAGTTCTTC.

The CDR3 here is CASSLGTGTHEQYF. The CDR3 DNA reads as TGCGCCAGCAGCTTGGGGACAGGGACCCACGAGCAGTACTTC. This chain connects TRBV5-1 to TRBJ2-7; 8 nucleotides align to TRBD1. The V segment lost 0 bases and the J segment 5 bases; nucleotides outside the gene matches: 4. The germline V gene has CDR1 SGHRS and CDR2 YFSETQ. CDR3 length: 14 residues.